This T cell receptor beta chain was identified during a study of T cells after yellow fever vaccination. The authors made TCR cDNA by 5'RACE template switching, adding a universal primer site and UMIs. A single record per CDR3 protein comes from TCRdb applying MiXCR to the 5' RACE reads. The sample consists of about 240,000 distinct CDR3 sequences, 6.5% to 8.5% of them appearing once. J lost 5 bases, V lost 4 bases, and 15 bases had no gene match. Germline loops: CDR1 MNHEY, CDR2 SVGEGT. The CDR3 has 17 amino acids. The sample holds many counts of this clonotype. The V and J genes are TRBV6-2 or TRBV6-3 and TRBJ2-5; 8 bases line up with TRBD2. This receptor was taken from a young man who received the YFV17D yellow fever vaccine. The sample was CD4+ T cells sorted from PBMCs, taken 15 days after the yellow fever booster vaccination. Written as DNA, the CDR3 is TGTGCCAGCAGTTCTTTGACGGGGAGCGGGAGAGGCGAGACCCAGTACTTC. It codes for CASSSLTGSGRGETQYF.